The clone carrying this TCR beta chain was counted a few times. The sample comes from a study of blood T cell repertoires in COVID-19. Whole-study context: Samples came from the United States, Italy and Spain, spanning acute and convalescent COVID-19. From T cells, B-cell-depleted T cells, or PBMCs came the material, which was cDNA or gDNA.

The CDR3 is 16 residues long. V shed 0 bases and J 7 bases; nucleotides not matched to a gene: 6. CDR1 and CDR2 (germline): SGHVS, FNYEAQ. Assay: immunoSEQ multiplex PCR; the TCRdb copy retains only in-frame clones and omits some. The sample has roughly 520,000 clones, around 89% seen once. In terms of age and location, participants ranged from roughly 18 to 95 years and lived in approximately 24 US areas. Among Cohort 3 donors, those recovered had two negative PCRs, clearance, or symptom resolution. Source material: PBMCs or T cells enriched from blood (not recorded which). This chain links TRBV7-6 with TRBJ1-4; TRBD1 matches at 9 bases. The receptor comes from a woman in her forties who had recovered from COVID-19. The CDR3 sequence is CASSLAAGQGTEKLFF. The CDR3 DNA is TGTGCCAGCAGCTTAGCTGCGGGACAGGGCACTGAAAAACTGTTTTTT.